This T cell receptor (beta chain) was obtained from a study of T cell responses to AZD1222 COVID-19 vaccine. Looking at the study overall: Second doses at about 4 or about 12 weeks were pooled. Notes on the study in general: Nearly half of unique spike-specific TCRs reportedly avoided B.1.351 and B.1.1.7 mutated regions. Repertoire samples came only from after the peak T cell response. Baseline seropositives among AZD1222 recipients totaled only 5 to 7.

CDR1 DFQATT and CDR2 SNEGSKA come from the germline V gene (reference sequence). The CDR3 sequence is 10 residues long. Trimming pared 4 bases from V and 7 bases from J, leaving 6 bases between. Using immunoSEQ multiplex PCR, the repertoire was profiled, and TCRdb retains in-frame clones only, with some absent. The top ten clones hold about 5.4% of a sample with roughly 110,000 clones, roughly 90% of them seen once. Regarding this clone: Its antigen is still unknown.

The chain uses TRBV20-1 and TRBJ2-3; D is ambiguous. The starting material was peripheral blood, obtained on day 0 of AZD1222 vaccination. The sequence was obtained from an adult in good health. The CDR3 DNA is TGCAGTGCTATTTCTAATACGCAGTATTTT. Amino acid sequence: CSAISNTQYF.